This passage covers 8 T cell receptor beta chains from one sample sequenced in a study of T cells in Graves' hyperthyroidism and ophthalmopathy. It was RNA transcripts that yielded the amplified TCR beta CDR3 regions. The HTBI primer set was used in a first-round RT-PCR of the TCR CDR3. TCRdb re-derived calls from the multiplex PCR reads in MiXCR, one entry per CDR3 protein. Found here are 660,000 or so distinct CDR3 sequences, 45% of them singletons; the top ten hold less than 9%. The sequenced sample consisted of peripheral blood or thyroid tissue (not recorded which). The origin of the receptors is an adult man with Graves' disease, either hyperthyroidism or ophthalmopathy (not recorded which).

This clonotype has just a few counts. This chain joins TRBV7-6 and TRBJ2-2; no definite D call. The CDR3 is made up of 14 amino acids. Per germline, CDR1 SGHVS and CDR2 FNYEAQ. The V gene lost 4 bases and the J gene lost 9 bases, with 15 bases spanning the gap. This chain's CDR3 is CASSSVENSWELFF. CDR3 coding DNA: TGTGCCAGCAGCTCCGTAGAGAATTCATGGGAGCTGTTTTTT.

This clonotype was counted ten times or more. The V and J genes are TRBV12-3 or TRBV12-4 and TRBJ1-6; tentatively, D is TRBD1 (5 bases). V shed 5 bases and J shed 5 bases, with 13 bases lying between them. This CDR3 is built from 15 residues. The CDR3 nucleotides are TGTGCCAGCAGTACCCTGACAGTGGATAATTCACCCCTCCACTTT. It translates to CASSTLTVDNSPLHF.

This clonotype was recorded at least ten times. The rearrangement joins TRBV29-1 to TRBJ2-2, with TRBD2 matching over 10 bases. CDR3 size: 13 residues. V dropped 4 bases and J dropped 7; count of bases not matched to a gene: 3. In germline, CDR1 is SQVTM, CDR2 ANQGSEA. CDR3 sequence: CSVGTSGVGELFF. The CDR3 DNA reads TGCAGCGTTGGGACTAGCGGTGTCGGGGAGCTGTTTTTT.

This chain links TRBV10-3 with TRBJ1-1; the D is unclear. In germline, CDR1 is ENHRY, CDR2 SYGVKD. V lost 7 bases to trimming and J lost 1 base, with 10 bases between them. The CDR3 consists of 13 residues. The CDR3 coding sequence is TGTGCCATCAATCGGGGTGCGAACACTGAAGCTTTCTTT. Residues: CAINRGANTEAFF.

This clonotype was picked up a small number of times. J is TRBJ1-2 and V is TRBV12-3 or TRBV12-4; 10 nucleotides agree with TRBD1. The V and J ends lost 5 bases and 3 bases, in that order; junction bases with no gene match: 6. The CDR3 consists of 15 residues. The CDR3: CASSTGTGEYYGYTF. The CDR3 nucleotides read TGTGCCAGCAGTACCGGGACAGGGGAATACTATGGCTACACCTTC.

The rearrangement links TRBV5-6 to TRBJ2-5; no clear D gene. CDR3 length: 13 residues. Trimming removed 4 bases at V and 5 bases at J, with 12 bases between. Germline loops: CDR1 SGHDT, CDR2 YYEEEE. DNA for the CDR3: TGTGCCAGCAGCAGGAGTTCTGCGGAGACCCAGTACTTC. It specifies CASSRSSAETQYF. The complete variable domain, with remaining parts taken from reference TRBV5-6 and TRBJ2-5, reads DAGVTQSPTHLIKTRGQQVTLRCSPKSGHDTVSWYQQALGQGPQFIFQYYEEEERQRGNFPDRFSGHQFPNYSSELNVNALLLGDSALYLCASSRSSAETQYFGPGTRLLVL.

CDR3 DNA: TGTGCCAGCAGCTTGGACAGGGGGCTAGCTGAAGCTTTCTTT. Its translation: CASSLDRGLAEAFF. This chain connects TRBV7-9 to TRBJ1-1, with 11 bases fitting TRBD1. The germline V gene has CDR1 SEHNR and CDR2 FQNEAQ (reference sequence). The V gene end was trimmed by 3 bases and the J gene end by 6 bases; junction bases not matched to a gene: 3. The CDR3 has 14 amino acids.

The chain employs TRBV5-1 and TRBJ2-2; 9 nucleotides align to TRBD1. The V and J ends lost 5 bases and 4 bases, in that order; junction bases with no gene match: 3. This CDR3 is built from 14 residues. CDR1 and CDR2 from the germline V gene are SGHRS and YFSETQ. The CDR3 DNA reads TGCGCCAGCAGGACAGGGGGAGCCACCGGGGAGCTGTTTTTT. This gives the protein CASRTGGATGELFF.